This TCR beta chain was sequenced in a study of blood T cell repertoires in COVID-19. About the research overall: From the United States, Italy and Spain came samples of acute and convalescent COVID-19.

TCRdb's copy holds only in-frame clones and misses some; the assay was immunoSEQ multiplex PCR. The table shows 180,000 or so clones, with roughly 79% occurring only once. This CDR3 region has 15 residues. The specimen was peripheral blood. This TCR was sampled from a woman in her forties with COVID-19, enrolled during active disease. The chain links TRBV1 to TRBJ2-1; the table's D call TRBD1 went unverified against the DNA. TRBV1 constitutes a pseudogene. The CDR3 DNA follows: TGCACCAGCAGCAGACTCGGACACCCCTGGAATGAGCAGTTCTTC. Translation gives CTSSRLGHPWNEQFF.